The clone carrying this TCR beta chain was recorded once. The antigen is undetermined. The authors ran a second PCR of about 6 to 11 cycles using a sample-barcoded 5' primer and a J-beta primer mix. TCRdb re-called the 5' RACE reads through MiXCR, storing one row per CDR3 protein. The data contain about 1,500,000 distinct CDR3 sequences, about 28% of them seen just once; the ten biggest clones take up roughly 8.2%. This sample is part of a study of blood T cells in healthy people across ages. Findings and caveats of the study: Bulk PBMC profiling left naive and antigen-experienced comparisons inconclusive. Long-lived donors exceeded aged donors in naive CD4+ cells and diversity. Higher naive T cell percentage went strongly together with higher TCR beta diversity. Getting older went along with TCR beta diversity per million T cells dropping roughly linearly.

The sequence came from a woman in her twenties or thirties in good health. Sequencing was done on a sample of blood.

The CDR3 region has the DNA TGTGCCAGCAGCCGCGACTTCGCGGAAGAGACCCAGTACTTC. This gives the protein CASSRDFAEETQYF. This chain joins TRBV7-2 and TRBJ2-5; D remains ambiguous. The CDR3 has 14 residues. V was clipped by 5 bases and J by 3 bases, with 13 bases between them. From germline, CDR1 is SGHTA and CDR2 FQGNSA.